This is a list of T cell receptor beta chains from one sample in a study of T cell repertoires in cytomegalovirus infection. TCRdb redid the calling of the reads with MiXCR, one entry per CDR3 protein. Here the sample spans a few hundred thousand distinct CDR3 sequences, roughly 22% being singletons. Sequencing was carried out using CD8+ T cells from PBMCs. The receptors were gathered from a human donor in good health (CMV status not recorded). Some clones in this sample may be carry-over from other donors' samples. Each CDR3 is given with its conserved first and last residue. D genes are given only for firm matches. Clone sizes are given selectively: once, few, many, or a class where the clone is expanded.

-,TRBJ2-7,TRBV2,many,TGTGCCAGCAGTGATGGCGAGCAGTACTTC,CASSDGEQYF
-,TRBJ2-3,TRBV4-2,many,TGTGCCAGCAGCCAAGTATGGGTGGGCACAGATACGCAGTATTTT,CASSQVWVGTDTQYF
-,TRBJ2-3,TRBV27,-,TGTGCCAGCAGTTTAGGTCAGATCACAGATACGCAGTATTTT,CASSLGQITDTQYF
-,TRBJ1-1,TRBV19,many,TGTGCCAGTACCCGGGGGAGAGCTGAAGCTTTCTTT,CASTRGRAEAFF
-,TRBJ1-4,TRBV28,-,TGTGCCAGCAGAAGGAATGGTAGTAATGAAAAACTGTTTTTT,CASRRNGSNEKLFF
-,TRBJ2-3,TRBV12-3/TRBV12-4,-,TGTGCCAGCAATTTCGCAGGGGGCACAGATACGCAGTATTTT,CASNFAGGTDTQYF
TRBD1,TRBJ1-2,TRBV7-2,-,TGTGCCAGCAGTCCGAGGGGCCGGGACAGGATGTCCGCCTATGGCTACACCTTC,CASSPRGRDRMSAYGYTF
TRBD1,TRBJ1-1,TRBV20-1,-,TGCAGTGCTATTAACAGGGGTCGGAACACTGAAGCTTTCTTT,CSAINRGRNTEAFF
TRBD1,TRBJ2-3,TRBV28,-,TGTGCCAGCAGTTTATTTGGACAGGGTCCAGATACGCAGTATTTT,CASSLFGQGPDTQYF
-,TRBJ1-1,TRBV2,-,TGTGCCAGCAGTGAATTACGAGTTGAAGCTTTCTTT,CASSELRVEAFF
-,TRBJ1-1,TRBV27,few,TGTGCCAGCAGTCCGATGCGTCTAGCTGAAGCTTTCTTT,CASSPMRLAEAFF
-,TRBJ2-5,TRBV7-9,few,TGTGCCAGCAGCTTAATATTGGGGAGAGAGACACGTCAAGAGACCCAGTACTTC,CASSLILGRETRQETQYF
TRBD1,TRBJ1-2,TRBV7-9,-,TGTGCCAGCAGTTCCGACAGGGCGGCCTATGGCTACACCTTC,CASSSDRAAYGYTF
TRBD1,TRBJ2-7,TRBV6-5,few,TGTGCCAGCAGTTGGAACAGGGGCTACGAGCAGTACTTC,CASSWNRGYEQYF
TRBD2,TRBJ2-3,TRBV7-6,-,TGTGCCAGCAGCTCCTTTCCAGCGGGGCCCCGCACAGATACGCAGTATTTT,CASSSFPAGPRTDTQYF
-,TRBJ1-4,TRBV28,-,TGTGCCAGCAGTTCCCCCAGGGCGGGGGCAACTAATGAAAAACTGTTTTTT,CASSSPRAGATNEKLFF
-,TRBJ1-6,TRBV25-1,few,TGTGCCAGCAGTGACGGGGACGGACGTAATTCACCCCTCCACTTT,CASSDGDGRNSPLHF
TRBD1,TRBJ2-7,TRBV4-2,-,TGTGCCAGCAGCCAACAAAACAGGGGTCCGTACGAGCAGTACTTC,CASSQQNRGPYEQYF
TRBD2,TRBJ2-1,TRBV20-1,-,TGCAGTGCTGCTAGCGGGGGGGTTGGTGAGCAGTTCTTC,CSAASGGVGEQFF
-,TRBJ2-3,TRBV7-9,-,TGTGCCGACGACCGAAACACAGATACGCAGTATTTT,CADDRNTDTQYF
TRBD1,TRBJ2-7,TRBV2,few,TGTGCCAGCGCTAAGGGGGCAGCCTATACCTACGAGCAGTACTTC,CASAKGAAYTYEQYF
-,TRBJ2-1,TRBV2,few,TGTGCCAGCCAGGGAGGCACCGAGCAGTTCTTC,CASQGGTEQFF
-,TRBJ2-2,TRBV10-3,many,TGTGCCATCAGTGAGGTGGTAGGGACCACCGGGGAGCTGTTTTTT,CAISEVVGTTGELFF
-,TRBJ2-7,TRBV20-1,few,TGCAGTGCTAGAGGGCAGGGTCAAGGCTACGAGCAGTACTTC,CSARGQGQGYEQYF
-,TRBJ2-7,TRBV3-1,-,TGTGCCAGCAGCCAAGATAACGGGGCTTCCTACGAGCAGTACTTC,CASSQDNGASYEQYF
-,TRBJ2-2,TRBV7-9,-,TGTGCCAGCAGCCCTCGATGGGGGAAGAAAGTCGGGGAGCTGTTTTTT,CASSPRWGKKVGELFF
-,TRBJ1-5,TRBV9,-,TGTGCCAGCAGCGTAGCTGGGGTAGGCCAGCCCCAGCATTTT,CASSVAGVGQPQHF
TRBD1,TRBJ1-3,TRBV12-3/TRBV12-4,-,TGTGCCAGCAGCGGACAGGCCTGGGACACCATATATTTT,CASSGQAWDTIYF
TRBD1,TRBJ1-6,TRBV18,many,TGTGCCAGCTCACTAGGACAGGGGGAACATTCACCCCTCCACTTT,CASSLGQGEHSPLHF
TRBD1,TRBJ2-1,TRBV28,many,TGTGCCAGCAGTGTGGACAGGGTAGGCAATGAGCAGTTCTTC,CASSVDRVGNEQFF
-,TRBJ1-1,TRBV9,-,TGTGCCAGCAGCGCGGCCTCGACAGCAAGAATGAACACTGAAGCTTTCTTT,CASSAASTARMNTEAFF
TRBD1,TRBJ2-7,TRBV20-1,-,TGCAGTGCTAGACCAGGACAGGGGAAGCAGTACTTC,CSARPGQGKQYF
-,TRBJ2-1,TRBV20-1,few,TGCAGTGCTAGAGAGGGGACGGCGGAGCAGTTCTTC,CSAREGTAEQFF
TRBD1,TRBJ2-7,TRBV29-1,-,TGCAGCGTTGAAGTCCGGGACAGGGGGCGGGACGAGCAGTACTTC,CSVEVRDRGRDEQYF
-,TRBJ1-3,TRBV25-1,few,TGTGCCAGCAGTGACCTAGACCCGGGGGTGAGGAACACCATATATTTT,CASSDLDPGVRNTIYF
-,TRBJ1-1,TRBV4-2,many,TGTGCCAGCAGCCAAGGACAGACTGAAGCTTTCTTT,CASSQGQTEAFF
-,TRBJ2-4,TRBV7-9,many,TGTGCCAGCAGCTCCTCGGGCAAAAACATTCAGTACTTC,CASSSSGKNIQYF
-,TRBJ2-3,TRBV7-6,few,TGTGCTACAGGCGTGCGGCTAGCTAGCACAGATACGCAGTATTTT,CATGVRLASTDTQYF
-,TRBJ2-3,TRBV29-1,-,TGCAGCGTTGAACCGGGCCAGGGCGCAGATACGCAGTATTTT,CSVEPGQGADTQYF
-,TRBJ2-2,TRBV20-1,-,TGCAGTGCTCGGGGGACAGAGAACACCGGGGAGCTGTTTTTT,CSARGTENTGELFF